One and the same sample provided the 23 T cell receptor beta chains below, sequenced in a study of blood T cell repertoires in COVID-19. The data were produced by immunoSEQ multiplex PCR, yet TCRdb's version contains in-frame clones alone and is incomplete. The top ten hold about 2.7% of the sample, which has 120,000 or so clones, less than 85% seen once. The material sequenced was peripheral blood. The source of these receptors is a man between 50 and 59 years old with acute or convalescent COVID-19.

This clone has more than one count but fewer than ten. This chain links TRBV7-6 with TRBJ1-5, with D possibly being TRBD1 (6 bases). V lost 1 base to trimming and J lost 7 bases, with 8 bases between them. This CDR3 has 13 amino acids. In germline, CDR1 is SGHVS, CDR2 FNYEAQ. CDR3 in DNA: TGTGCCAGCAGCTTAGAACAGGGACAGCCCCAGCATTTT. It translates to CASSLEQGQPQHF.

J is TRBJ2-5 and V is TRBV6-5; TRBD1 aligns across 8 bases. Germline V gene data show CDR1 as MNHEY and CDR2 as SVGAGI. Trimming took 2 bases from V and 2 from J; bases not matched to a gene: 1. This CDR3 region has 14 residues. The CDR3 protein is CASSYTGGQETQYF. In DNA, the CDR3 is TGTGCCAGCAGTTACACAGGGGGGCAAGAGACCCAGTACTTC.

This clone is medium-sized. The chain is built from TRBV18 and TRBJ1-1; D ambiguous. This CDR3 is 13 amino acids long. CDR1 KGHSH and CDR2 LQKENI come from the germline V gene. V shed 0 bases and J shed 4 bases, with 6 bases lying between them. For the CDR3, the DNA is TGTGCCAGCTCACCACCGGAGGGCACTGAAGCTTTCTTT. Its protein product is CASSPPEGTEAFF.

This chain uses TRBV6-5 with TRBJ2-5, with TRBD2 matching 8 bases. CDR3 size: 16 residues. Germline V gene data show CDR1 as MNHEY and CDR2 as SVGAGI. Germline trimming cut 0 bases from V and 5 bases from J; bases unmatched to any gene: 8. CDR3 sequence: CASSYSPGGPGETQYF. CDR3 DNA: TGTGCCAGCAGTTACTCGCCGGGAGGGCCTGGGGAGACCCAGTACTTC.

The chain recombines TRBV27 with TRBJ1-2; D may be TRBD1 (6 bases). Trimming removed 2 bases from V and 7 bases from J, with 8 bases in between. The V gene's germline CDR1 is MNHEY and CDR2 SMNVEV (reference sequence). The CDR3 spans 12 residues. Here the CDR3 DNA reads TGTGCCAGCAGTTTAGGGGGGGCTGGCTACACCTTC. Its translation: CASSLGGAGYTF.

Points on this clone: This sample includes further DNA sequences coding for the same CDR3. The CDR3 DNA reads TGTGCCAGCAGTTTGTTAGCGGGAAGGGGGACCGGGGAGCTGTTTTTT. Translating it yields CASSLLAGRGTGELFF. The chain recombines TRBV28 with TRBJ2-2, with 8 positions matching TRBD2. Germline assignment: CDR1 MDHEN and CDR2 SYDVKM. Trimming removed 3 bases from V and 5 bases from J; junction bases left unmatched: 8. The CDR3 sequence is 16 residues long.

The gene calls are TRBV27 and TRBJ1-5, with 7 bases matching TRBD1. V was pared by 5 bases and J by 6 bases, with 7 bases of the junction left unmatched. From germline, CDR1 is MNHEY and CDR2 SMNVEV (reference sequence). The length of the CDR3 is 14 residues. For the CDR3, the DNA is TGTGCCAGCAGTCACAGGGGAACCGGTCAGCCCCAGCATTTT. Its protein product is CASSHRGTGQPQHF.

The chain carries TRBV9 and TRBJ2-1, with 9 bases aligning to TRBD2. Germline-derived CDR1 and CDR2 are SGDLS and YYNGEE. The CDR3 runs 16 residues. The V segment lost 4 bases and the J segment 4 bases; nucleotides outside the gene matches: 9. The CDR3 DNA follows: TGTGCCAGCAGCCCACTAGGGACTAGCCTTTACAATGAGCAGTTCTTC. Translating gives CASSPLGTSLYNEQFF.

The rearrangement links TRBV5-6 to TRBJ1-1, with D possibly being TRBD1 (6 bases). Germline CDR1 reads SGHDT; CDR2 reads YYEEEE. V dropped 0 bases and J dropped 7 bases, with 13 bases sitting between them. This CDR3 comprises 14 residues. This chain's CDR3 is CASSLGQSRGEAFF. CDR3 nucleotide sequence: TGTGCCAGCAGCTTGGGGCAGTCCAGGGGTGAAGCTTTCTTT. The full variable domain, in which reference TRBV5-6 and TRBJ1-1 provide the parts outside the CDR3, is DAGVTQSPTHLIKTRGQQVTLRCSPKSGHDTVSWYQQALGQGPQFIFQYYEEEERQRGNFPDRFSGHQFPNYSSELNVNALLLGDSALYLCASSLGQSRGEAFFGQGTRLTVV.

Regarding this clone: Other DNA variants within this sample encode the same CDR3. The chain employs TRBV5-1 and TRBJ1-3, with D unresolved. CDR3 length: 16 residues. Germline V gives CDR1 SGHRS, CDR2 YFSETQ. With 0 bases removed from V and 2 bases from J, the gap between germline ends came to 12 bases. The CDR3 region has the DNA TGCGCCAGCAGCTTGGAGGGTAGGGAGCCTGGAAACACCATATATTTT. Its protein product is CASSLEGREPGNTIYF. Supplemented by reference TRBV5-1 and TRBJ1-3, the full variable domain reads KAGVTQTPRYLIKTRGQQVTLSCSPISGHRSVSWYQQTPGQGLQFLFEYFSETQRNKGNFPGRFSGRQFSNSRSEMNVSTLELGDSALYLCASSLEGREPGNTIYFGEGSWLTVV.

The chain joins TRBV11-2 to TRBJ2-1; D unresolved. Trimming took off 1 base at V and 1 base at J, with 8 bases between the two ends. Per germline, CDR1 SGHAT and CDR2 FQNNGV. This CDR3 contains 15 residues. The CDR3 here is CASSLGAQSYNEQFF. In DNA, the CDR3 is TGTGCCAGCAGCTTAGGGGCTCAGTCCTACAATGAGCAGTTCTTC.

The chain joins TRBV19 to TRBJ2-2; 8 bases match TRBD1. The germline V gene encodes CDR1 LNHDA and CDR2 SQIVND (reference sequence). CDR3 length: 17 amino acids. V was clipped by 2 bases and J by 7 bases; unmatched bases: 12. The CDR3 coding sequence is TGTGCCAGTAGTATACAAGGGTCGACAGGGGCGGGCGGGGAGCTGTTTTTT. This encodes CASSIQGSTGAGGELFF.

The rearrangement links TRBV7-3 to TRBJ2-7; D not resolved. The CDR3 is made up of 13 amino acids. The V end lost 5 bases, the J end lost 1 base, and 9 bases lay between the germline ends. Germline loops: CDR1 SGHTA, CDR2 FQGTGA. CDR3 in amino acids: CASSPGWSYEQYF. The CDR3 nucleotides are TGTGCCAGCAGCCCAGGATGGTCCTACGAGCAGTACTTC.

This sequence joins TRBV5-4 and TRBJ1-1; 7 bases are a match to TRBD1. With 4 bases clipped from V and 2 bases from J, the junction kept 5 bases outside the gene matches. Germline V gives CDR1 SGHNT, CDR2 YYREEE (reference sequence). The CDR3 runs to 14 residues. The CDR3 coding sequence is TGTGCCAGCAGCGACCGGACAGGCAACACTGAAGCTTTCTTT. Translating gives CASSDRTGNTEAFF. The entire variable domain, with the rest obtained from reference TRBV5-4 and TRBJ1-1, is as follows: ETGVTQSPTHLIKTRGQQVTLRCSSQSGHNTVSWYQQALGQGPQFIFQYYREEENGRGNFPPRFSGLQFPNYSSELNVNALELDDSALYLCASSDRTGNTEAFFGQGTRLTVV.

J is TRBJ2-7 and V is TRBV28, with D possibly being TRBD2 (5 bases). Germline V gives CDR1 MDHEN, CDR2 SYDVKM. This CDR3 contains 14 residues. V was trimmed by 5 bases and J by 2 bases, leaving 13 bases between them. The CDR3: CASSPRGSTYEQYF. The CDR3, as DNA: TGTGCCAGCAGTCCACGGGGAAGCACCTACGAGCAGTACTTC.

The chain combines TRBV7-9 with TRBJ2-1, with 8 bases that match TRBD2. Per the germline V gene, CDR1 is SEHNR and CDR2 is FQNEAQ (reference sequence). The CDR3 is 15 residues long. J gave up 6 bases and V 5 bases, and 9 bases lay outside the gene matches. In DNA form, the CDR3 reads TGTGCCAGCAGCGTTACTAGCGGCGGGCCCAATGAGCAGTTCTTC. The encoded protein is CASSVTSGGPNEQFF.

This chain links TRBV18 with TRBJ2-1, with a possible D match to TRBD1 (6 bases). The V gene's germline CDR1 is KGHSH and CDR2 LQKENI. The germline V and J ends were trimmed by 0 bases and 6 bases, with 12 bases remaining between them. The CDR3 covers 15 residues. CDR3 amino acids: CASSPPSGVGNEQFF. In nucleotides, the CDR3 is TGTGCCAGCTCACCACCGTCAGGGGTCGGCAATGAGCAGTTCTTC.

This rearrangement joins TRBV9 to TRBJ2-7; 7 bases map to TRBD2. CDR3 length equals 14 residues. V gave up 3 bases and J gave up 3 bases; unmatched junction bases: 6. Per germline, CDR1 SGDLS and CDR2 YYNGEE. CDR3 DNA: TGTGCCAGCAGCGCTAGCGGTCCAGACTACGAGCAGTACTTC. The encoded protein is CASSASGPDYEQYF.

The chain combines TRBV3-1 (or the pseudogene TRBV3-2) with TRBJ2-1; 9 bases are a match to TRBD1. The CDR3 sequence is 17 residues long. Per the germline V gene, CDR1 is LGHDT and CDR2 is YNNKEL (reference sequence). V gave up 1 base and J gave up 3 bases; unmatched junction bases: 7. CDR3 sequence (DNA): TGTGCCAGCAGCCAAGCCTGGGACAGGGAAGACTACAATGAGCAGTTCTTC. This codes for CASSQAWDREDYNEQFF.

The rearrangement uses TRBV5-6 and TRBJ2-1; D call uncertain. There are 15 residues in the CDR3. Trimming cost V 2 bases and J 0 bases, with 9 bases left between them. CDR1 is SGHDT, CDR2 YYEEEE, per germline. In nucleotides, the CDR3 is TGTGCCAGCAGCTTCCCGGCTAGCTCCTACAATGAGCAGTTCTTC. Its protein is CASSFPASSYNEQFF.

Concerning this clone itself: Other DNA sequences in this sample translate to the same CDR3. The CDR3 is CSARSGHEQYF. CDR3 DNA sequence: TGCAGTGCTAGAAGCGGCCACGAGCAGTACTTC. The chain combines TRBV20-1 with TRBJ2-7; D possibly corresponds to TRBD2 (5 bases). Germline lookup yields CDR1 DFQATT and CDR2 SNEGSKA (reference sequence). The CDR3 spans 11 residues. The V end was cut by 2 bases, the J end by 5 bases, with 7 bases between.

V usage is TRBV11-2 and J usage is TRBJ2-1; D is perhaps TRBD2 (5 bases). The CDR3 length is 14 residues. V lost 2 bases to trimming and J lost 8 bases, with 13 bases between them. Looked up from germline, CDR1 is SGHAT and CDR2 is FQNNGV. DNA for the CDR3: TGTGCCAGCAGCTTAATGGCGGACTGGGATGAGCAGTTCTTC. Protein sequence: CASSLMADWDEQFF.

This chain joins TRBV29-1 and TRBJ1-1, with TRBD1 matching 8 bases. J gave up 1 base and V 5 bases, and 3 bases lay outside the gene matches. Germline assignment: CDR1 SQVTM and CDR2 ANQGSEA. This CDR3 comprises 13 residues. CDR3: CSVTTGGNTEAFF. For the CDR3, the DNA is TGCAGCGTTACAACAGGGGGGAACACTGAAGCTTTCTTT.